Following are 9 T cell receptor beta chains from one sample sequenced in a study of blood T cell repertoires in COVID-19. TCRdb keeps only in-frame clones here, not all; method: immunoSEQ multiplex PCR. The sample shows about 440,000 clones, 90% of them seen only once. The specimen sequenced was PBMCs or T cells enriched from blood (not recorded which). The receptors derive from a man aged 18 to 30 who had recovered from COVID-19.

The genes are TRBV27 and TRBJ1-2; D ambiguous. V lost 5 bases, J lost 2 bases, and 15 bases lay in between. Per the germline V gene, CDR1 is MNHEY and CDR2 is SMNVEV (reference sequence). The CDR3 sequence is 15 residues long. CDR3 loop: CASSLGRRENYGYTF. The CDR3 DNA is TGTGCCAGCAGTCTGGGGAGGAGGGAGAACTATGGCTACACCTTC.

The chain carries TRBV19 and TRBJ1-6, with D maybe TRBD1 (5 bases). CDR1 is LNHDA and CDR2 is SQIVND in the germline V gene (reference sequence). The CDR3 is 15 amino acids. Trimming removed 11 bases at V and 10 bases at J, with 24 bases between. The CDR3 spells CAVGGKGTWESPLHF. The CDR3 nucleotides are TGTGCCGTTGGGGGGAAAGGCACCTGGGAGTCACCCCTCCACTTT.

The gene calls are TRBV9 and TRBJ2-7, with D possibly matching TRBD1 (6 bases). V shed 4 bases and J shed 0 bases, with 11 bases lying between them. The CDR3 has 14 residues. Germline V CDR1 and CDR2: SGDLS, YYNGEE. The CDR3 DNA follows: TGTGCCAGCAGCTTAGGACAGAGCTCCTACGAGCAGTACTTC. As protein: CASSLGQSSYEQYF.

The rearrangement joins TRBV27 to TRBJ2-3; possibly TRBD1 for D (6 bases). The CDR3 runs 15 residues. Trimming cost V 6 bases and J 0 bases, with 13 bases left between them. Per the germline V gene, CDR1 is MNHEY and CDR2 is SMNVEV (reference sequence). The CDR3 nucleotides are TGTGCCAGCAGCACTACAGGGTTTAGCACAGATACGCAGTATTTT. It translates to CASSTTGFSTDTQYF.

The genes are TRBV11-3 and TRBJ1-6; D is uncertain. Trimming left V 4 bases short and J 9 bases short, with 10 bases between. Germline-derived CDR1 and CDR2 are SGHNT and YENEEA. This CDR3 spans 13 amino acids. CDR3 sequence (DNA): TGTGCCAGCAGCTCAGACCCCCTTTCACCCCTCCACTTT. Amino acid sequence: CASSSDPLSPLHF.

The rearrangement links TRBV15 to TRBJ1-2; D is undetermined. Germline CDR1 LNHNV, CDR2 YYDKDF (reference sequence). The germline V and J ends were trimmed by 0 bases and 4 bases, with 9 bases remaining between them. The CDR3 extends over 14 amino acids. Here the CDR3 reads CATSRDGASYGYTF. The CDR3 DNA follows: TGTGCCACCAGCAGAGATGGAGCTTCCTATGGCTACACCTTC.

CDR3 bases: TGTGCCAGCAGTGAACGCAGTCCCAATCAGCCCCAGCATTTT. It specifies CASSERSPNQPQHF. The V call is TRBV2, the J call TRBJ1-5, with D uncertain. There are 14 residues in the CDR3. CDR1 and CDR2 from the germline V gene are SNHLY and FYNNEI. Between the trimmed V and J ends, which lost 2 bases and 3 bases, there was a span of 8 bases. Full variable domain (rest looked up from reference TRBV2 and TRBJ1-5): EPEVTQTPSHQVTQMGQEVILRCVPISNHLYFYWYRQILGQKVEFLVSFYNNEISEKSEIFDDQFSVERPDGSNFTLKIRSTKLEDSAMYFCASSERSPNQPQHFGDGTRLSIL.

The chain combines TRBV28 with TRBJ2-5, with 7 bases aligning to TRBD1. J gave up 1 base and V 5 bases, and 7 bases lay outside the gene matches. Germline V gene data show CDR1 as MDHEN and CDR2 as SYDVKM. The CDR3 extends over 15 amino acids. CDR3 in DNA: TGTGCCAGCAGTATCCGGACAGGCCGCCAAGAGACCCAGTACTTC. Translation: CASSIRTGRQETQYF.

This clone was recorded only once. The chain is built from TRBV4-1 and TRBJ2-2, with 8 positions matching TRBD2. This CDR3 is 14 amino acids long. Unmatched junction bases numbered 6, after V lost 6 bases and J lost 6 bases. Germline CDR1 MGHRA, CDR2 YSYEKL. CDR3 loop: CASRLAGYPGELFF. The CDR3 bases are TGCGCCAGCAGGTTAGCGGGATACCCCGGGGAGCTGTTTTTT.